Below are 13 T cell receptor beta chains sequenced from a single sample in a study of cytomegalovirus exposure and HLA in healthy donors. Libraries were prepared by immunoSEQ multiplex PCR; TCRdb keeps only in-frame clonotypes and omits some of them. The table shows 75,000 to 95,000 clones, with roughly 96% occurring only once. The sequencing input was PBMCs. All receptors come from a man between 18 and 35 years old in good health and CMV-seronegative.

This rearrangement joins TRBV15 to TRBJ1-5; D uncertain. Trimming took off 0 bases at V and 9 bases at J, with 12 bases between the two ends. This CDR3 is built from 14 residues. Germline lookup yields CDR1 LNHNV and CDR2 YYDKDF (reference sequence). The CDR3 bases are TGTGCCACCAGCAGAGATACCCGAGGGTTGCCCCAGCATTTT. Protein sequence: CATSRDTRGLPQHF.

This chain connects TRBV9 to TRBJ2-3; perhaps TRBD1 as D (5 bases). Germline V gene lookup returns CDR1 SGDLS and CDR2 YYNGEE. The CDR3 has 14 residues. With 2 bases removed from V and 4 bases from J, the gap between germline ends came to 11 bases. The CDR3 region has the DNA TGTGCCAGCAGCGTTATTCAGGGCTCAGATACGCAGTATTTT. It encodes CASSVIQGSDTQYF.

The CDR3 region is CASSPPPGTGFRNEQFF. In DNA, the CDR3 is TGTGCCAGCTCACCGCCCCCCGGGACAGGTTTCCGCAATGAGCAGTTCTTC. The genes are TRBV18 and TRBJ2-1; TRBD1 matches 8 bases. Trimming removed 3 bases from V and 6 bases from J; junction bases left unmatched: 13. In germline, CDR1 is KGHSH, CDR2 LQKENI. The CDR3 is made up of 17 amino acids. Full variable domain (outside the CDR3, taken from reference TRBV18 and TRBJ2-1): NAGVMQNPRHLVRRRGQEARLRCSPMKGHSHVYWYRQLPEEGLKFMVYLQKENIIDESGMPKERFSAEFPKEGPSILRIQQVVRGDSAAYFCASSPPPGTGFRNEQFFGPGTRLTVL.

This sequence joins TRBV11-3 and TRBJ2-3; TRBD2 matches 12 bases. V was clipped by 5 bases and J by 5 bases; unmatched bases: 5. The CDR3 contains 15 residues. Germline loops: CDR1 SGHNT, CDR2 YENEEA. CDR3 amino acids: CASSPRTSGIDTQYF. The CDR3 DNA is TGTGCCAGCAGCCCCCGGACTAGCGGGATAGATACGCAGTATTTT.

The chain links TRBV6-1 to TRBJ1-4; D is ambiguous. The CDR3 is made up of 13 amino acids. The V gene's germline CDR1 is MNHNS and CDR2 SASEGT. The V and J ends lost 4 bases and 6 bases respectively, with 9 bases between them. CDR3 bases: TGTGCCAGCAGTGCTGTTCGTGATGAAAAACTGTTTTTT. It yields the protein CASSAVRDEKLFF.

This clone has a single count. This chain links TRBV7-3 with TRBJ2-1, with 8 nucleotides matching TRBD2. The CDR3 spans 12 residues. Germline-derived CDR1 and CDR2 are SGHTA and FQGTGA. V trimming: 6 bases; J trimming: 10 bases; junction bases outside the gene matches: 5. The CDR3 loop is CASRRLAGEQFF. The CDR3 bases are TGTGCCAGCAGGAGGTTAGCGGGGGAGCAGTTCTTC.

V is TRBV11-2 and J is TRBJ2-2, with 9 nucleotides matching TRBD2. The V segment lost 5 bases and the J segment 6 bases; nucleotides outside the gene matches: 1. Germline-derived CDR1 and CDR2 are SGHAT and FQNNGV. The CDR3 is 13 residues long. The CDR3 DNA reads as TGTGCCAGCAGCGGACTAGCGTCCGGGGAGCTGTTTTTT. Translated: CASSGLASGELFF. Full variable domain (missing parts from reference TRBV11-2 and TRBJ2-2): EAGVAQSPRYKIIEKRQSVAFWCNPISGHATLYWYQQILGQGPKLLIQFQNNGVVDDSQLPKDRFSAERLKGVDSTLKIQPAKLEDSAVYLCASSGLASGELFFGEGSRLTVL.

This clone has a single count. The chain uses TRBV11-2 and TRBJ2-5; maybe TRBD2 (6 bases). Germline CDR1 SGHAT, CDR2 FQNNGV. The CDR3 consists of 12 residues. The V and J ends lost 5 bases and 11 bases respectively, with 15 bases between them. The chain's CDR3 is CASSHRRDSQYF. CDR3 DNA sequence: TGTGCCAGCAGCCACCGACGGGACTCACAGTACTTC.

The genes are TRBV6-4 and TRBJ2-3; possible D gene TRBD1, 6 bases. There are 14 residues in the CDR3. Germline CDR1 is MRHNA and CDR2 is SNTAGT. The V end was cut by 4 bases, the J end by 4 bases, with 12 bases between. The CDR3 nucleotides read TGTGCCAGCAGTGCGACAGAGGGGGCAGATACGCAGTATTTT. Its protein is CASSATEGADTQYF.

The chain joins TRBV9 to TRBJ2-1; 7 positions agree with TRBD2. CDR3 length equals 15 residues. Germline V CDR1 and CDR2: SGDLS, YYNGEE. The trim removed 0 bases at V and 6 bases at J, leaving 6 bases unmatched. The CDR3 here is CASSVGASGRNEQFF. The DNA of the CDR3 is TGTGCCAGCAGCGTAGGGGCTAGCGGACGCAATGAGCAGTTCTTC.

J is TRBJ1-6 and V is TRBV10-3; TRBD1 is a possible D gene (5 bases). The germline gives CDR1 ENHRY, CDR2 SYGVKD. The CDR3 consists of 14 residues. V lost 6 bases to trimming and J lost 14 bases, with 20 bases between them. The CDR3 spells CAIRSDSAKYSLHF. For the CDR3, the DNA is TGTGCCATCAGATCTGACAGCGCCAAATATTCCCTCCACTTT.

The V gene is TRBV27, the J gene TRBJ2-7; maybe TRBD2 (5 bases). CDR1 is MNHEY and CDR2 is SMNVEV in the germline V gene (reference sequence). V was pared by 5 bases and J by 0 bases, with 17 bases between. This CDR3 is 16 amino acids long. The DNA for the CDR3 is TGTGCCAGCAGTCCATCAAGCGGACGTAGCTCCTACGAGCAGTACTTC. Translating gives CASSPSSGRSSYEQYF.

This chain joins TRBV5-1 and TRBJ2-1; 7 positions agree with TRBD1. Germline V lookup: CDR1 SGHRS, CDR2 YFSETQ. Trimming removed 3 bases from V and 3 bases from J; junction bases left unmatched: 21. This CDR3 spans 20 amino acids. CDR3: CASSSKSGQSWTGYYNEQFF. The CDR3, as DNA: TGCGCCAGCAGCTCGAAATCGGGACAGAGCTGGACGGGATACTACAATGAGCAGTTCTTC.